Given below is one T cell receptor beta chain in context. Its antigen is not identified. The PCR used 60 Vbeta and 13 Jbeta primers. Method: immunoSEQ multiplex PCR; TCRdb's copy keeps in-frame clones and lacks some. The profile shows around 130,000 clones, 75% to 90% of them singletons. This entry belongs to a study of cytomegalovirus exposure and HLA in healthy donors. Study-wide results and caveats: According to the study, 160 or so TCR beta chains were cytomegalovirus-associated. Most TCRs appeared rarely, but some public TCRs recurred in many donors. HLA restriction was apparent for most CMV-associated TCR beta chains in a later analysis. In vitro confirmation showed a few CMV-associated chains to be CMV antigen specific.

Per the germline V gene, CDR1 is LNHDA and CDR2 is SQIVND (reference sequence). The CDR3 spans 14 residues. V was clipped by 6 bases and J by 1 base, with 12 bases between them. The sequence was obtained from a woman in her twenties or thirties in good health and CMV-seropositive. The chain is built from TRBV19 and TRBJ1-1; D not resolved. The sequenced material came from PBMCs. The CDR3 nucleotides are TGTGCCAGTAGCCCTCCGGAGAGGAACACTGAAGCTTTCTTT. Its protein is CASSPPERNTEAFF.